Described below is a single T cell receptor (beta chain) sequence and its context. Its cognate antigen is unknown. Germline values: CDR1 DFQATT, CDR2 SNEGSKA (reference sequence). The CDR3 has 13 residues. V trimming: 6 bases; J trimming: 10 bases; junction bases outside the gene matches: 12. The sample is drawn from a study of CD8 T cells in ankylosing spondylitis. General study results and limits: Reports say disease-linked clones showed up significantly more in matched ankylosing spondylitis synovial fluid. A motif of 7 to 9 highly homologous TCR beta variants was seen as apparently characteristic of ankylosing spondylitis blood.

Generation of TCR beta libraries employed quantitative 5'-RACE incorporating molecular barcodes. Each CDR3 protein gets one entry after TCRdb re-called the 5' RACE reads with MiXCR. Among 200,000 to 250,000 distinct CDR3 sequences listed, under 12% were seen once. The rearrangement uses TRBV20-1 and TRBJ1-1, with 9 bases lining up with TRBD1. The clonotype comes from a male donor with ankylosing spondylitis or in good health (not recorded which). Sequences were obtained from blood, either unsorted or a sorted T cell fraction (not recorded which). The CDR3 region is CSALRQGVLRAFF. CDR3 sequence (DNA): TGCAGTGCCCTGAGACAGGGGGTCTTGCGAGCTTTCTTT.